The 13 T cell receptor beta chains presented below share a single source sample, sequenced in a study of post-analysis software for immune sequencing data. Study results and caveats: In patients, TRBV5-6, TRBV5-1 and TRBV20-1 belonged to four or five TRBV segments found more frequently than in controls.

Their antigens are not known. Unique molecular identifiers were built into the TCR beta cDNA libraries. A single record per CDR3 protein comes from TCRdb applying MiXCR to the PCR reads. The table records hundreds of thousands of distinct CDR3 sequences, 44% of them present only once. The material sequenced was blood. These receptors came from a girl between 10 and 17 years old with multiple sclerosis.

The chain joins TRBV7-9 to TRBJ1-2; 8 nucleotides align to TRBD1. The V and J ends lost 4 bases and 7 bases, in that order; junction bases with no gene match: 11. This CDR3 region has 15 residues. Per germline, CDR1 SEHNR and CDR2 FQNEAQ (reference sequence). Here the CDR3 DNA reads TGTGCCAGCAGCTCCTTAAATCAGGGGGCGAGTGGCTACACCTTC. It yields the protein CASSSLNQGASGYTF.

The table lists this clonotype with a few counts. The V gene is TRBV12-3 or TRBV12-4, the J gene TRBJ2-7; TRBD2 matches 9 bases. The trim removed 1 base at V and 3 bases at J, leaving 7 bases unmatched. There are 16 residues in the CDR3. The DNA of the CDR3 is TGTGCCAGCAGTTTAGTGTCGCTAGCGGGAAACTACGAGCAGTACTTC. It encodes CASSLVSLAGNYEQYF.

V and J are TRBV5-1 and TRBJ2-1; TRBD2 might be the D (6 bases). CDR3 size: 15 residues. Germline V gene data show CDR1 as SGHRS and CDR2 as YFSETQ. Between the trimmed V and J ends, which lost 1 base and 3 bases, there was a span of 11 bases. The CDR3 bases are TGCGCCAGCAGCTTGTTGGGGGACTTCTACAATGAGCAGTTCTTC. It codes for CASSLLGDFYNEQFF.

This clonotype was picked up a small number of times. The chain combines TRBV4-1 with TRBJ2-7; D tentatively reads TRBD1 or TRBD2 (5 bases each). This CDR3 spans 16 amino acids. Germline V CDR1 and CDR2: MGHRA, YSYEKL. The ends were cut back, 0 bases at V and 0 bases at J, with 12 bases in the middle. The chain's CDR3 is CASSQDWAGSSYEQYF. The DNA for the CDR3 is TGCGCCAGCAGCCAAGATTGGGCAGGGAGCTCCTACGAGCAGTACTTC.

The chain's CDR3 is CASSSPRISVTDTQYF. CDR3 DNA: TGTGCCAGCAGCTCCCCAAGGATCTCGGTCACAGATACGCAGTATTTT. The chain recombines TRBV7-8 with TRBJ2-3; D is ambiguous. This CDR3 is built from 16 residues. CDR1 is SGHVS, CDR2 FQNEAQ, per germline. Trimming cost V 4 bases and J 2 bases, with 16 bases left between them.

This clonotype was seen once. The chain carries TRBV12-3 or TRBV12-4 and TRBJ1-5, with D unresolved. Deletions cut 1 base from V and 9 bases from J, with 13 bases between. This CDR3 has 14 residues. This chain's CDR3 is CASSLDGRSGPQHF. The CDR3 DNA follows: TGTGCCAGCAGTTTAGACGGGCGCTCAGGGCCCCAGCATTTT.

This clonotype was picked up a small number of times. The chain joins TRBV24-1 to TRBJ2-1; 9 bases map to TRBD2. The CDR3 runs 17 residues. J lost 5 bases, V lost 2 bases, and 9 bases had no gene match. CDR1 and CDR2 from the germline V gene are KGHDR and SFDVKD. For the CDR3, the DNA is TGTGCCACCAGTGATTCCCTTAGCGGGGGCCCGAACAATGAGCAGTTCTTC. Amino acids: CATSDSLSGGPNNEQFF.

With regard to this clonotype: Lacking the conserved final phenylalanine or tryptophan, this CDR3 likely reflects a read error. The rearrangement joins TRBV7-6 to TRBJ1-4; weak D call: TRBD1 (5 bases). This CDR3 has 16 residues. Germline V CDR1 and CDR2: SGHVS, FNYEAQ. Trimming removed 1 base at V and 1 base at J, with 10 bases between. CDR3 in amino acids: CASSLERGVTNEKLFS. The CDR3 DNA is TGTGCCAGCAGCTTAGAAAGAGGGGTAACTAATGAAAAACTGTTTTCT.

DNA for the CDR3: TGCAGTGCCCCGGCTAGCGGGGGTTCAGGGGCCCAGTACTTC. This gives the protein CSAPASGGSGAQYF. This sequence joins TRBV20-1 and TRBJ2-5, with 10 bases aligning to TRBD2. The CDR3 covers 14 residues. J gave up 9 bases and V 6 bases, and 13 bases lay outside the gene matches. Germline V gene lookup returns CDR1 DFQATT and CDR2 SNEGSKA (reference sequence).

This clonotype was found a few times. This chain connects TRBV5-1 to TRBJ1-2; TRBD1 agrees at 10 bases. Germline CDR1 is SGHRS and CDR2 is YFSETQ. V lost 4 bases, J lost 7 bases, and 10 bases stayed unmatched. The CDR3 runs 15 residues. CDR3 coding DNA: TGCGCCAGCAGCACAACCGGGACAGGGGTGTCTGGCTACACCTTC. Residues: CASSTTGTGVSGYTF. The complete variable domain, with remaining parts taken from reference TRBV5-1 and TRBJ1-2, reads KAGVTQTPRYLIKTRGQQVTLSCSPISGHRSVSWYQQTPGQGLQFLFEYFSETQRNKGNFPGRFSGRQFSNSRSEMNVSTLELGDSALYLCASSTTGTGVSGYTFGSGTRLTVV.

V gene TRBV11-1 combines with J gene TRBJ1-2; 7 bases fit TRBD1. The germline gives CDR1 SGHAT, CDR2 FQDESV (reference sequence). CDR3 length: 16 amino acids. With 1 base clipped from V and 9 bases from J, the junction kept 14 bases outside the gene matches. The CDR3 here is CASSLVQGMELESYTF. CDR3 bases: TGTGCCAGCAGCTTAGTACAGGGGATGGAACTTGAGAGCTACACCTTC. The complete variable domain, with remaining parts taken from reference TRBV11-1 and TRBJ1-2, reads EAEVAQSPRYKITEKSQAVAFWCDPISGHATLYWYRQILGQGPELLVQFQDESVVDDSQLPKDRFSAERLKGVDSTLKIQPAELGDSAMYLCASSLVQGMELESYTFGSGTRLTVV.

This clonotype was seen just once. The chain combines TRBV10-3 with TRBJ2-1, with 8 bases that match TRBD2. J was trimmed by 0 bases and V by 10 bases; bases with no gene match: 2. The CDR3 totals 13 residues. Germline lookup yields CDR1 ENHRY and CDR2 SYGVKD. The CDR3 nucleotides are TGTGCCACCGGACTAGCCTCCTACAATGAGCAGTTCTTC. It translates to CATGLASYNEQFF.

V gene TRBV12-3 or TRBV12-4 combines with J gene TRBJ2-5; perhaps TRBD2 as D (6 bases). V lost 1 base, J lost 4 bases, and 10 bases lay in between. The CDR3 spans 14 residues. CDR3 in amino acids: CASSLGRDRETQYF. CDR3 bases: TGTGCCAGCAGTTTAGGGAGGGATCGAGAGACCCAGTACTTC.